The TCR beta chain described here comes from a study of T cells after yellow fever vaccination. Study at large: Fractions of limited cellularity were prepared by means of SMART-Seq v4 Ultra Low Input. Overall study results and limits: Contamination by abundant bulk-population clonotypes could be present in FACS-sorted repertoires. After the booster, 95% to 98% of CD4 and roughly nine tenths of CD8 primary-response clones were re-detected.

With regard to this clonotype: Its antigen remains unknown.

CDR3 length: 15 residues. Unmatched junction bases numbered 7, after V lost 3 bases and J lost 2 bases. Germline CDR1 reads SGDLS; CDR2 reads YYNGEE. Synthesis of TCR cDNA relied on 5'RACE template switching, which attached a universal primer site and UMIs. TCRdb re-called the 5' RACE reads with MiXCR, one entry per CDR3 protein. The repertoire holds about 320,000 distinct CDR3 sequences, with around 10% as singletons. This chain links TRBV9 with TRBJ1-2; 7 nucleotides agree with TRBD1. The receptor was isolated from a man between 18 and 35 years old who received the YFV17D yellow fever vaccine. The input for sequencing was CD4+ T cells sorted from PBMCs, taken 45 days after the yellow fever booster vaccination. CDR3 sequence reads: CASSAQQGMNYGYTF. The CDR3 bases are TGTGCCAGCAGCGCACAACAGGGGATGAACTATGGCTACACCTTC.